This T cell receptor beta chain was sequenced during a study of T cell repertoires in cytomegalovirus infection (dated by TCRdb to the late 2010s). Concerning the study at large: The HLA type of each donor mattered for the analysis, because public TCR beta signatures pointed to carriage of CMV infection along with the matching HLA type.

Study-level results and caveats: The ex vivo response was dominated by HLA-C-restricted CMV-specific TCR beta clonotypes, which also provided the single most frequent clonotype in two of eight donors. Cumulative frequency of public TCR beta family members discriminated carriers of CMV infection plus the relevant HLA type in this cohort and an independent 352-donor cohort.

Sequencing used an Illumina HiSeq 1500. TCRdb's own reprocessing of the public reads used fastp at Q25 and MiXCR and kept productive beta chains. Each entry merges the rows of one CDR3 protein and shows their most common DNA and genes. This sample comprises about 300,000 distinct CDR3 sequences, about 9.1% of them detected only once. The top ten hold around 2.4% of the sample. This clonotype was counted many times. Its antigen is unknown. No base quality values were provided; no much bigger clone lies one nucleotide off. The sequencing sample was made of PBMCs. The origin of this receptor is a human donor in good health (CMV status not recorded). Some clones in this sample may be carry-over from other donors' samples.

The CDR3 protein sequence reads: CASLVDMNTEAFF. The nucleotide sequence is TGTGCCAGCCTGGTCGATATGAACACTGAAGCTTTCTTT. The chain is encoded by TRBV6-1 joined to TRBJ1-1; there is no confident call for the D gene. CDR1 is given as MNHNS and CDR2 as SASEGT, both from the germline V gene. The CDR3 has 13 amino acids, counting the end cysteine and phenylalanine. Kept here is only the CDR3 DNA, which spans 39 bases and is read in frame from base 1. A distance of 10 bases separates the germline ends of V and J, which lose 8 bases and 0 bases respectively.